This T cell receptor (beta chain) was captured in a study of CD8+ T cells in alopecia areata (dated by TCRdb to the late 2010s). With respect to the entire study: The treated patients took part in an open-label pilot trial in which moderate-to-severe alopecia areata was treated with oral tofacitinib at 5 to 10 mg twice daily. Scalp clonality was compared across normal scalp (n=4), patchy alopecia areata scalp (n=8), and alopecia totalis/universalis scalp (n=8). Tofacitinib was given for 6 to 18 months, followed by 6 months of follow-up off drug to assess delayed response and recurrence. immunoSEQ multiplex PCR using 35 Vbeta forward primers and 13 Jbeta reverse primers was used to amplify TCRbeta CDR3 regions. RNA was extracted with the PAXgene miRNA kit for fixed scalp, the miRNeasy kit for PBMCs, and the RNeasy kit for mouse skin. High-throughput TCRbeta sequencing was used to examine T cell clonal expansion in alopecia areata in both the C3H/HeJ mouse model and human patients. Scalp tissue and sorted CD4+ and CD8+ peripheral blood T cells from patchy and totalis/universalis alopecia areata patients and from healthy controls were covered by human TCRbeta sequencing. Patients on tofacitinib were biopsied at baseline and after 4 and 24 weeks of treatment, and several of the patients also had a later scalp biopsy. Broad study findings and their caveats: Higher clonality and more expanded CD8+ clones were observed in lesional scalp than in normal scalp, particularly in alopecia totalis/universalis, a finding suggestive of antigenic drive. Resident alphabeta T cells in normal human skin are also sequenced, complicating scalp TCR repertoire analysis, unlike mouse skin dominated by gammadelta T cells. TCR sequences shared between patients were less clear than in mice, possibly partly because of HLA diversity in the patient population.

The time point label on this specimen signifies: baseline before oral tofacitinib. Peripheral blood and lesional scalp punch biopsies were obtained from patients with alopecia areata. PBMCs were isolated by density centrifugation and stained for CD3, CD4 and CD8, after which CD4+ and CD8+ T cells were sorted on a FACSAria. In regard to this clone: Which antigen it targets is not known. Per-nucleotide qualities are absent, and no much larger clonotype sits a single base away.

The germline V gene sets CDR1 to SGHRS and CDR2 to YFSETQ. Trimming leaves V shorter by 0 bases and J shorter by 0 bases, with the junction holding 3 bases beyond the gene matches. There are 15 amino acids in the CDR3, from cysteine to phenylalanine inclusive. Only the CDR3 DNA stays, 45 bases, in frame from base 1. Library generation was performed with the immunoSEQ multiplex PCR assay. To provide template for TCR sequencing, every sample had RNA extracted and reverse transcribed into cDNA. First-strand cDNA was synthesized with SuperScript III using a 2:1 mix of oligo-dT and random hexamers. Amplification bias was assessed with a synthetic immune receptor repertoire, and residual bias was removed computationally. In the source study's methods: After raw reads were preprocessed to remove errors, the CDR3 was defined following IMGT conventions as running from the conserved cysteine to phenylalanine. Clonality was computed as 1 minus the Shannon entropy, with the entropy normalized by log2 of the number of productive unique TCRs. Whether each scalp clone was CD4 or CD8 was inferred by checking scalp TCRbeta sequences against the CD4 and CD8 repertoires from sorted blood. TCRdb retrieved this table from immuneACCESS and kept in-frame rearrangements only. Not all clones are present; in checked studies, unresolved V genes account for under half, and no reason is known for the remainder. Clonal size and the V and J genes are those of that table, whereas D and trimming came from the DNA. In all, the sample holds some 150,000 clones, and about 72% of those were seen once. The ten largest clones represent roughly 10% of the sample.

The chain was built from TRBV5-1 and TRBJ2-7; a stretch of 7 junction bases matches TRBD2. This specimen consisted of CD8+ T cells sorted from blood, obtained at week 0. The receptor was derived from a human donor with alopecia areata. The CDR3 sequence is CASSLDRTSSYEQYF. The sequenced DNA: TGCGCCAGCAGCTTGGATAGGACTAGCTCCTACGAGCAGTACTTC.